The entry that follows covers one TCR beta chain sequence. Clones were read by immunoSEQ multiplex PCR, and TCRdb kept only the in-frame ones, dropping some. The table shows some 300,000 clones, with around 89% occurring only once. This record comes from a study of blood T cell repertoires in COVID-19. Turning to the study itself: Acute-phase and convalescent COVID-19 samples originated in the United States, Italy and Spain. T cells, B-cell-depleted T cells, or PBMCs provided the cDNA or gDNA that served as material.

A Seattle source enrolled patients during active infection and followed them longitudinally. With 0 bases clipped from V and 7 bases from J, the junction kept 9 bases outside the gene matches. In germline, CDR1 is SGDLS, CDR2 YYNGEE. This CDR3 is 17 amino acids long. This TCR derives from a woman aged 50 to 65 with COVID-19, enrolled during active disease. Sequencing was performed on peripheral blood. The chain joins TRBV9 to TRBJ2-1; 11 bases line up with TRBD2. The CDR3 DNA is TGTGCCAGCAGCGTAGGGGGGGTAGCGGGAGGGCAGAATGAGCAGTTCTTC. It yields the protein CASSVGGVAGGQNEQFF.